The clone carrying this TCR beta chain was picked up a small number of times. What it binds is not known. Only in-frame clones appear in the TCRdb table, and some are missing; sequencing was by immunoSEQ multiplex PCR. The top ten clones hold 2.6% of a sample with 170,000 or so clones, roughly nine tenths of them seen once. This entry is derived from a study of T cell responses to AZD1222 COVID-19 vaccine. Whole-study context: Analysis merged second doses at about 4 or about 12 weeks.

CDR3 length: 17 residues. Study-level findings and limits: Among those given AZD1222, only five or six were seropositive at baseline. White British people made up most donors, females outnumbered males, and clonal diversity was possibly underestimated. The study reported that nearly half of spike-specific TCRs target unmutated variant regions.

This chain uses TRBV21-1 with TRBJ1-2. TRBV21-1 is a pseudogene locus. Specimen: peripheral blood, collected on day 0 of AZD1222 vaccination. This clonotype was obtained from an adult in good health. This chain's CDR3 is CASSKSEGLGKDYGYTF. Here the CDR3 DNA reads TGTGCCAGCAGCAAGAGCGAAGGGTTGGGGAAAGACTATGGCTACACCTTC.